This T cell receptor (beta chain) was sequenced during a study of post-analysis software for immune sequencing data. Broader study findings: Significantly lower normalized Chao1 diversity was seen in multiple sclerosis patients than in controls.

Unique molecular identifiers tagged the TCR beta cDNA libraries. TCRdb ran MiXCR on the PCR reads and lists one entry per CDR3 protein. Of 160,000 or so distinct CDR3 sequences listed, about 36% were seen once; the top ten hold roughly 28%. In the case of this clonotype: As yet, its antigen is unknown.

V dropped 6 bases and J dropped 5; count of bases not matched to a gene: 9. Germline CDR1 is ENHRY and CDR2 is SYGVKD. The length of the CDR3 is 15 residues. The chain recombines TRBV10-3 with TRBJ1-1; 10 bases are a match to TRBD1. The specimen comprised blood, sampled after autologous hematopoietic stem cell transplantation. This receptor was taken from a girl under 18 with multiple sclerosis. CDR3 sequence: CAISLTGGAPTEAFF. CDR3 nucleotides: TGTGCCATCAGCCTGACAGGGGGCGCCCCGACTGAAGCTTTCTTT.